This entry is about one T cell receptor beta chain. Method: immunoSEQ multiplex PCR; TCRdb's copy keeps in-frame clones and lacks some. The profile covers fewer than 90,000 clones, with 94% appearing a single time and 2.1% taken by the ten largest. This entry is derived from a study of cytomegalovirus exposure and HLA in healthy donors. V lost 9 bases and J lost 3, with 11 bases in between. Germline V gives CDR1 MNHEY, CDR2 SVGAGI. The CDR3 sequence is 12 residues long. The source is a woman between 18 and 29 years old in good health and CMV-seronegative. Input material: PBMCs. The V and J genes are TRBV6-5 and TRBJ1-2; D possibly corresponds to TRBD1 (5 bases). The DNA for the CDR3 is TGTGCCAGTGGGGGAGGGGACTATGGCTACACCTTC. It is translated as CASGGGDYGYTF.